This TCR beta chain derives from a study of cytomegalovirus exposure and HLA in healthy donors (TCRdb year 2017). The study in broad terms: In an earlier analysis of some 610 of the donors, approximately 300 Gb of sequence data and 95 million to 130 million unique TCR beta sequences from about 190 million T cells were reported. An early release covering just under 650 HLA-typed donors comprised approximately 290 gigabases of sequencing data and 65 million to 100 million unique TCR sequences. The genetic ancestry cluster associated with self-reported Caucasian donors included 81% of the roughly 360 genotyped donors. The study was designed to test whether signatures of past pathogen exposure could be identified by cataloging public T cell receptors. The T cell repertoires of about 700 subjects were profiled by immunosequencing and related to cytomegalovirus serostatus. Besides the first cohort of 550 to 750 subjects, a separate validation cohort made up of 120 or so different subjects was used. To predict cytomegalovirus infection status, the study combined high-throughput TCR immunosequencing, statistical association of individual TCRs with disease status, and machine learning. A later analysis re-analyzed previously published TCR beta repertoires from about 730 donors and added high-resolution HLA genotyping to study TCR occurrence patterns. Rather than drawing on any new phenotypic data, the later analysis identified candidate immune exposures from TCR beta sequences and the way those sequences occurred across donors. To decide whether each TCR beta V gene segment behaved as functional or pseudogenic, an earlier analysis of 587 of the donors relied on high-throughput TCR beta sequencing. Alongside the repertoire data, information on donor age, sex, ethnicity and CMV serostatus was compiled. A later genetic analysis used genome-wide SNP genotypes for about 60% of the roughly 700 donors, treating that subset as a discovery cohort. All discovery cohort repertoires had been generated using a single sequencing platform. HLA typing included class I and class II loci at four-digit resolution. Typing coverage differed by locus: A, B, C, DRB1 and DQB1 were typed in about 629-640 donors, DQA1 in 522, DPA1 in approximately 610, and DPB1 in just under 490. A handful of DR-DQ haplotypes were handled as single units for association and clustering because linkage in the cohort was strong. Across about 370 genotyped donors of the cohort, an average of about 250,000 unique TCR beta nucleotide sequences per donor were sequenced, and 15% to 20% of those sequences were non-productive.

What the work shows at the level of the full study, not this receptor alone: HLA typing was unavailable for some donors at each locus, so association tests used only the typed subset. In this cohort, only TCR beta chains were sequenced, and detectable features were limited by the absence of alpha or paired-chain data. The only immune exposure information available for the cohort was CMV serostatus. A cluster of highly shared sequence variants was judged likely to represent a technical artifact of the sequencing pipeline. According to a later analysis, parvovirus B19, influenza, CMV and Epstein-Barr virus appeared linked to several top co-occurrence clusters. V-gene and J-gene trimming of TCR beta chains was associated with a missense DCLRE1C variant in a later genetic analysis, and the association was replicated in an independent cohort. The authors suggested that the approach could potentially be extended to other disease states and immunological phenotypes. Compared with the roughly 670-donor mean, donors in an Asian-associated ancestry cluster had fewer N-insertions in productive TCRs, according to a later genetic analysis. The 87-base-pair reads could not distinguish some IMGT-functional V segments, including TRBV6-2 and TRBV6-3, so those segments were excluded. The classifier was reported to diagnose cytomegalovirus status with high specificity and sensitivity in both the original cohort and the validation cohort. Presence/absence analyses assumed roughly uniform sequencing depth across donors, an assumption that may not hold. A later analysis found that HLA-associated TCR beta chains were more clonally expanded and had lower generation probabilities than equally common non-associated chains. Broadly in line with IMGT annotations, most TCR beta V segments showed up in productive rearrangements about 90% or about 30% of the time in an earlier analysis of around 600 of the donors. A total of 150 to 200 TCR beta chains were listed by the study as associated with cytomegalovirus. Specific HLA alleles were associated with around 18,000 TCR beta sequences at a false discovery rate of 0.05 in a later analysis. When HLA alleles, especially DR and DQ, strongly co-occurred, attributing TCR associations to individual alleles was difficult. In a later analysis, the rate of TCR association differed among HLA loci, with DRB1 alleles having the most associated TCRs and HLA-C alleles having the fewest. Fewer than 20 rarely observed V segments, including chromosome 9 orphons, were excluded from the earlier analysis of almost 600 of the donors because counts were too low. In vitro tests confirmed that a few of the cytomegalovirus-associated TCR beta chains recognize cytomegalovirus antigens. A further reported finding was that TCR beta sequences accurately predicted the HLA-A and HLA-B alleles for most subjects in the first cohort. In a later analysis, most CMV-associated TCR beta chains were found to appear HLA-restricted, with HLA associations seemingly driven largely by CMV exposure. Across donors, most TCR sequences were observed very rarely, whereas some public TCRs were present in many individuals. Correlated functional status among segregating V segments might be attributable to linkage disequilibrium, but an unknown experimental factor could not be ruled out.

Worth noting for this clone: The antigen this receptor binds is unknown. No per-base quality is available; no much larger clone lies one base away.

Preparation of the library involved the immunoSEQ multiplex PCR assay. For the multiplex PCR, a mixture combining 60 forward primers for TCR Vbeta segments and 13 reverse primers for TCR Jbeta segments was used. Amplification of the CDR3 region of rearranged TCR beta genes was performed with a multiplex PCR assay on genomic DNA. The Illumina HiSeq System was used to sequence the amplified TCR beta libraries as 87-base-pair reads. The paper's processing steps were these. A later analysis tallied 80 million to 95 million unique TCR beta chains across the 550 to 850 repertoires, and some 12 million of those chains were shared by two or more donors. To remove PCR and sequencing errors, raw reads were error-corrected and collapsed into unique sequences using a nearest-neighbor algorithm that merged closely related sequences. V, D and J gene segments were assigned by aligning CDR3 sequences to IMGT reference sequences. For a sequence to be retained, at least a six-nucleotide match to both a V gene segment and a J gene segment was required. A rearrangement counted as productive if the CDR3 had no stop codons and remained in frame with V and J, and every other rearrangement counted as non-productive. Following IMGT convention, CDR3 was defined as the stretch from the second conserved V-encoded cysteine up to the conserved J-encoded phenylalanine. Sequences without an unambiguous match to a single V gene segment were excluded from the earlier analysis of several hundred of the donors. An earlier analysis of around 600 of the donors classified V segments as functional when productive rearrangements were above 56.7% and as segregating when the standard deviation between donors was above 5%. A statistical classification framework was built to diagnose cytomegalovirus status from the catalog of TCR beta chain sequences. V and J gene assignment, in a later analysis, came from comparing TCR nucleotide sequences with IMGT/GENE-DB human TR gene sequences. A later analysis assigned CDR3 sequences and most-parsimonious VDJ recombination scenarios with the TCRdist pipeline. In a later analysis, every TCR beta chain was defined by the combination of its CDR3 amino acid sequence and its V-gene family, and reads without a unique V-gene family were dropped. A later analysis removed several hundred highly shared, low-generation-probability nucleotide sequences to deal with suspected cross-contamination and a sequencing artifact. In a later analysis, a clonal expansion index for each public chain was calculated from normalized within-repertoire ranks of inferred template counts. A later analysis computed generation probabilities with a VDJ recombination model fitted to out-of-frame rearrangements, and checked the results against IGoR. A later analysis scored TCR-TCR, TCR-HLA and TCR-CMV co-occurrence with hypergeometric tests, applying a repertoire-size bias correction to TCR pairs. False discovery rates were estimated in a later analysis by permuting HLA or CMV assignments 20 times. In a later analysis, co-occurring TCRs were grouped with DBSCAN, and TCRdist sequence similarity was added when clustering was performed within HLA-allele-positive subsets. Repertoires with fewer than 30,000 or more than 120,000 public chains were left out of co-occurrence clustering, as were about five repertoires with anomalous nucleotide sharing. The source is immuneACCESS, and TCRdb retained only in-frame sequences with V and J called. Part of the clones is not carried over; for the studies checked, unresolved V genes explain less than half of this, and the remainder is unexplained. V and J calls and clone size are copied from that table; D and trimming were computed from the DNA. The sample has about 170,000 clones on record, roughly 70% of them singletons. Around 5% of the sample is taken by the ten largest.

Measured from the cysteine to the phenylalanine, the CDR3 is 16 residues long. Only the CDR3 DNA is retained, 48 bases long and in frame from the first base. The germline V gene provides CDR1 SNHLY and CDR2 FYNNEI. V lost 2 bases and J lost 0 bases; the stretch between them is 14 bases long. The cohort comprised several hundred healthy bone marrow donors. At the time of sampling, every cohort member was nominally healthy, though immune exposures that went unrecorded were likely present. The donor was CMV seropositive and belonged to the group of around 300 seropositive cohort members. A peripheral blood sample was provided by each donor, and peripheral blood mononuclear cells were used for TCR beta sequencing. The Qiagen DNeasy Blood Extraction Kit was used to extract genomic DNA from the blood cell samples.

Sequencing used PBMCs. The clonotype comes from a woman under 30 in good health and CMV-seropositive. Recombination joined TRBV2 with TRBJ2-7; confidence is insufficient to name the D gene. The CDR3 protein: CASSEPRLMFSYEQYF. At the DNA level, the sequence is TGTGCCAGCAGTGAACCCCGGTTGATGTTCTCCTACGAGCAGTACTTC.